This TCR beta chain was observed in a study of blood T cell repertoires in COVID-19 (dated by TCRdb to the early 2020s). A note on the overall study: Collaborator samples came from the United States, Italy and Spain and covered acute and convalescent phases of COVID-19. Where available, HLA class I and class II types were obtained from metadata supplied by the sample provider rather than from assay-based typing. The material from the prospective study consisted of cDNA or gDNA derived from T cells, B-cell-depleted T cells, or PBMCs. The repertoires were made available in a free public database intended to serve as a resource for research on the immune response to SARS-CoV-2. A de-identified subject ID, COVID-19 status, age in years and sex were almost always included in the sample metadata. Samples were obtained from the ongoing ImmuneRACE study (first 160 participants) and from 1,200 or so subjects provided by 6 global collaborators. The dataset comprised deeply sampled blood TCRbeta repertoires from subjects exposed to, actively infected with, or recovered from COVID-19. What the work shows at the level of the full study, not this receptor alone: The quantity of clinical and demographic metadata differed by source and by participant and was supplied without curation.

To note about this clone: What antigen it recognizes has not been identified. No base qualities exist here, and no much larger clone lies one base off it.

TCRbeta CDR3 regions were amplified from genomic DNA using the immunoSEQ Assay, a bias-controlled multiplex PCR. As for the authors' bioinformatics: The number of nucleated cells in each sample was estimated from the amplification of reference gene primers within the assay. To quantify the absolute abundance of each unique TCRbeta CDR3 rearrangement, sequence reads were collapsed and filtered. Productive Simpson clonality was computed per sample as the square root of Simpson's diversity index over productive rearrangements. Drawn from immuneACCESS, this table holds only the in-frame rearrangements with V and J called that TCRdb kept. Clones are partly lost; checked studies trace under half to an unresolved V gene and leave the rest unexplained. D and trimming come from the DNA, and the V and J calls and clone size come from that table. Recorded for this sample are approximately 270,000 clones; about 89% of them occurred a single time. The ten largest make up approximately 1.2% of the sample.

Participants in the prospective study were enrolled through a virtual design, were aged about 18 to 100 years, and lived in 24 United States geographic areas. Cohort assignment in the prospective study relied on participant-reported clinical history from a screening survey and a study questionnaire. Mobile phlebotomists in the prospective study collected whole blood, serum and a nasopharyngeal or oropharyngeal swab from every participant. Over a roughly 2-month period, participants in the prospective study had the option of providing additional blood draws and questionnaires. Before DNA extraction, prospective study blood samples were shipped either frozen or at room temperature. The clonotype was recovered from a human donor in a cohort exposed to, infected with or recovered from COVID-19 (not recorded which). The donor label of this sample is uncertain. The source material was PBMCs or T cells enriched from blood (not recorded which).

The CDR3 reads as follows: CATIASGYTGELFF. The base sequence is TGTGCCACTATAGCTAGCGGATACACCGGGGAGCTGTTTTTT. Recombination linked TRBV7-9 to TRBJ2-2, and 7 bases in between align with TRBD2. CDR1 and CDR2 are drawn from the germline V gene (reference sequence): SEHNR, FQNEAQ. V trim: 10 bases; J trim: 3 bases; unmatched bases: 8. The CDR3, cysteine through phenylalanine, is 14 amino acids long. The CDR3 DNA has 42 bases and is translated from base 1.